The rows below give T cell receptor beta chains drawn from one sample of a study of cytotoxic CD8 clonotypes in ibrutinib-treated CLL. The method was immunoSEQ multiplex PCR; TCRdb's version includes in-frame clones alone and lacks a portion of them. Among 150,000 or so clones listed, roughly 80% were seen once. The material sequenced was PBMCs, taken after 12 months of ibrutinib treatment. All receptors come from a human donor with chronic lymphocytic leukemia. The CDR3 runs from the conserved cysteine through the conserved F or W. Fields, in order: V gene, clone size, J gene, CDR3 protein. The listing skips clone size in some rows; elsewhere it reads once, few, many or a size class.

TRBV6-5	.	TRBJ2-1	CASSYYRAEQFF
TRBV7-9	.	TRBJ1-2	CASSLSPGFYGYTF
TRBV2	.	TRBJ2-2	CASSEGQVSTGELFF
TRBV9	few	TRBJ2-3	CASSFWTGETTDTQYF
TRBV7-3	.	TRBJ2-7	CASSLNPLFEQYF
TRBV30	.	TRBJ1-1	CAWRRQIIMNTEAFF
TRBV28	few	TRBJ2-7	CASSFWSDSHEQYF
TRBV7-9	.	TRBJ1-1	CASSLVGGLTEAFF
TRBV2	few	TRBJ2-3	CATVPLAGGTDTQYF
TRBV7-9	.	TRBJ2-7	CASSATRGYEQYF
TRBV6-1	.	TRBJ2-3	CASKREAQGGDTQYF
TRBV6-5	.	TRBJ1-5	CASRGQTSNQPQHF
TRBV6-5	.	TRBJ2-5	CASRDSGRGQETQYF
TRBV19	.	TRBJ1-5	CASSKTGGSNQPQHF
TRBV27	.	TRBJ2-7	CASSPTSGGLSYEQYF
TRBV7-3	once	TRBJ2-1	CASSLGGGRANEQFF
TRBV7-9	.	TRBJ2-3	CASSLGLAGVDTQYF
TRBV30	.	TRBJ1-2	CAWSAGPSAGGYTF
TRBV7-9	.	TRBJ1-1	CASSPLEGRGLNTEAFF
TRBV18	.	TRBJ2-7	CASSPSSKPYEQYF
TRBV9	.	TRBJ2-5	CASSPGTSGGPQETQYF
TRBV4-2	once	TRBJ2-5	CASSQDGLQETQYF
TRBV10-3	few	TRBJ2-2	CAISESFTGSTGELFF
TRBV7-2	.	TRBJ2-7	CASSRTTAGFSPYEQYF
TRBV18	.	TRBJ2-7	CASSSMGQGGEQYF
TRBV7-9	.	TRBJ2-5	CASSPSGSRGETQYF
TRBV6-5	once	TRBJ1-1	CASSYRRAGNTEAFF
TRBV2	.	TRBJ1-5	CASTSSNQPQHF
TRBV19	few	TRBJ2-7	CASSRLGSGAYEQYF
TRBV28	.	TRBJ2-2	CASKRQAMNTGELFF
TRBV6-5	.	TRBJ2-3	CASSSNSRGGTQYF
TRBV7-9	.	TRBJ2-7	CASSRQGGSYEQYF
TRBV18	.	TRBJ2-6	CASSLPAGANVLTF
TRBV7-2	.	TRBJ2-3	CASSLGQVLTDTQYF
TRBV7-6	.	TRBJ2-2	CASSLDAGGPSNTGELFF
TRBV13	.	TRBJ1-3	CASSQTGVGNTIYF
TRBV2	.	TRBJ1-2	CASSRRTALNYGYTF
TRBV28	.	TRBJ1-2	CASTNSGNYGYTF
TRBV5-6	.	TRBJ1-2	CASSPDSPIYGYTF
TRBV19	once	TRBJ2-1	CASSIVRGPYNEQFF
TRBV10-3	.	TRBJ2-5	CAIKGGQGETQYF
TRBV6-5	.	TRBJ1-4	CASSSGALPNEKLFF
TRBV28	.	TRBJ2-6	CASSLGQTSGANVLTF
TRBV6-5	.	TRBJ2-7	CASSRLAVRSYEQYF